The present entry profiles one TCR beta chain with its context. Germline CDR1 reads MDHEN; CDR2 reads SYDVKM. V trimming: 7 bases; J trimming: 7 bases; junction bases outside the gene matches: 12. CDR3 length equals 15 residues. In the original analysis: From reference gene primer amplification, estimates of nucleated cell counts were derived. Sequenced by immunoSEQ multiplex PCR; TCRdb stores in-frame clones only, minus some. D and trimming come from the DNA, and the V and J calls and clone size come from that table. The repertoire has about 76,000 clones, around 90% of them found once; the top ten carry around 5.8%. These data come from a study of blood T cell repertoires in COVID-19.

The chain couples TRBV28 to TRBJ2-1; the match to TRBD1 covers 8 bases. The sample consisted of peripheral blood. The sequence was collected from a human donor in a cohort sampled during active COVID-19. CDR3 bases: TGTGCCAGCAACCCGACAGGGGCAGAATGGAATGAGCAGTTCTTC. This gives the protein CASNPTGAEWNEQFF.